A selection of T cell receptor beta chains follows, all from one sample in a study of graft-versus-host responses after intestinal transplantation. Antigen specificity for these receptors is unknown. The repertoire was sequenced with immunoSEQ multiplex PCR; TCRdb's copy has only in-frame clones and lacks some. The data show approximately 70,000 clones, with over 70% seen just once and nearly 0.4% held by the top ten. The sample here was unstimulated CD4+ T cells sorted from spleen or lymph node cells, taken before transplant. All receptors derive from a human donor who was the organ donor for an intestinal transplant. Each CDR3 is given with its conserved first and last residue. D genes are given only for firm matches.

CDR3aa: CASSPSGGPYNEQFF; CDR3nt: TGTGCCAGCAGCCCTAGCGGGGGGCCCTACAATGAGCAGTTCTTC; v_gene: TRBV9; d_gene: TRBD2; j_gene: TRBJ2-1
CDR3aa: CASSTGGGANVLTF; CDR3nt: TGTGCCAGTAGTACAGGGGGTGGGGCCAACGTCCTGACTTTC; v_gene: TRBV19; d_gene: TRBD1; j_gene: TRBJ2-6
CDR3aa: CASSPDRALSGYTF; CDR3nt: TGTGCCAGCAGTCCGGACAGGGCCCTTTCCGGCTACACCTTC; v_gene: TRBV28; d_gene: TRBD1; j_gene: TRBJ1-2
CDR3aa: CSESRGETQYF; CDR3nt: TGCAGTGAGAGCCGAGGGGAGACCCAGTACTTC; v_gene: TRBV20-1; d_gene: .; j_gene: TRBJ2-5
CDR3aa: CASSERGSTDTQYF; CDR3nt: TGTGCCAGTAGTGAGCGGGGAAGCACAGATACGCAGTATTTT; v_gene: TRBV19; d_gene: TRBD2; j_gene: TRBJ2-3
CDR3aa: CASSLGGQGIRGGYTF; CDR3nt: TGTGCCAGCAGTTTAGGAGGACAGGGAATTCGAGGTGGCTACACCTTC; v_gene: TRBV28; d_gene: TRBD1; j_gene: TRBJ1-2
CDR3aa: CATSRAGRDTGELFF; CDR3nt: TGTGCCACCAGCAGAGCAGGGCGGGATACCGGGGAGCTGTTTTTT; v_gene: TRBV15; d_gene: .; j_gene: TRBJ2-2
CDR3aa: CATSRDPGQGGSPLHF; CDR3nt: TGTGCCACCAGCAGAGACCCGGGACAGGGGGGTTCACCCCTCCACTTT; v_gene: TRBV15; d_gene: TRBD1; j_gene: TRBJ1-6
CDR3aa: CASSPLAGGTLNEQFF; CDR3nt: TGTGCCAGCAGTCCCCTAGCGGGGGGGACACTCAATGAGCAGTTCTTC; v_gene: TRBV27; d_gene: TRBD2; j_gene: TRBJ2-1
CDR3aa: CASTPELAGGLYTGELFF; CDR3nt: TGTGCCAGCACCCCCGAACTAGCGGGGGGGCTTTACACCGGGGAGCTGTTTTTT; v_gene: TRBV2; d_gene: TRBD2; j_gene: TRBJ2-2
CDR3aa: CASKEGGGNTIYF; CDR3nt: TGTGCCAGCAAAGAGGGGGGGGGAAACACCATATATTTT; v_gene: TRBV6-5; d_gene: .; j_gene: TRBJ1-3
CDR3aa: CASSYSTMREAFF; CDR3nt: TGTGCCAGCAGTTACTCGACGATGCGGGAAGCTTTCTTT; v_gene: TRBV6-6; d_gene: .; j_gene: TRBJ1-1
CDR3aa: CATSRDGGGETQYF; CDR3nt: TGTGCCACCAGCAGAGACGGCGGGGGTGAGACCCAGTACTTC; v_gene: TRBV15; d_gene: TRBD2; j_gene: TRBJ2-5
CDR3aa: CASSSRLAGGPWNEQFF; CDR3nt: TGTGCCAGCAGCTCGAGACTAGCGGGGGGGCCTTGGAATGAGCAGTTCTTC; v_gene: TRBV11-2; d_gene: TRBD2; j_gene: TRBJ2-1